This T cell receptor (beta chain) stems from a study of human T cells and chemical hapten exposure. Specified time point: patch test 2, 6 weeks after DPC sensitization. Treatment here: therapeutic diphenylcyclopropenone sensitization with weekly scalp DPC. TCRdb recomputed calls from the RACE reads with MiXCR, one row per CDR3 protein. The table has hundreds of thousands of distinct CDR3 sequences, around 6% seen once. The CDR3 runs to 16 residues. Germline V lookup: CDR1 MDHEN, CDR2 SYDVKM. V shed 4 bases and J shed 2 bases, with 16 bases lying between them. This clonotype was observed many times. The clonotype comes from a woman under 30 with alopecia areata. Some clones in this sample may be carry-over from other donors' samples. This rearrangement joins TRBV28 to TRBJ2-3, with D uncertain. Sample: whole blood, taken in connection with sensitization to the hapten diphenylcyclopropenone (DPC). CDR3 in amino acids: CASSSPDTEYTDTQYF. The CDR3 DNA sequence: TGTGCCAGCAGTTCTCCCGATACAGAATACACAGATACGCAGTATTTT.